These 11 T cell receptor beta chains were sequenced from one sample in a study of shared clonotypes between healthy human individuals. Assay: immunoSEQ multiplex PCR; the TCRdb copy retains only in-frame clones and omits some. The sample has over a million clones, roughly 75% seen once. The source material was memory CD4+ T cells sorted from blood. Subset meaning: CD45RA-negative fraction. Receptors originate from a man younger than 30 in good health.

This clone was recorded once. The CDR3 is CASSLEEGARVEQYF. The CDR3 DNA reads TGTGCCAGCAGTTTAGAGGAGGGGGCAAGGGTCGAGCAGTACTTC. This chain joins TRBV28 and TRBJ2-7; D possibly corresponds to TRBD1 (7 bases). The V end was cut by 2 bases, the J end by 6 bases, with 17 bases between. This CDR3 comprises 15 residues. Germline V lookup: CDR1 MDHEN, CDR2 SYDVKM.

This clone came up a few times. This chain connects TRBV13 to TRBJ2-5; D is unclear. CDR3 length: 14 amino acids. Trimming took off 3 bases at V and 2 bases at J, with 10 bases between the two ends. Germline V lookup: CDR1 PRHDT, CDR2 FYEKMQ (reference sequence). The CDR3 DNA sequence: TGTGCCAGCAGCTTCGGCCACACTCAAGAGACCCAGTACTTC. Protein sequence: CASSFGHTQETQYF.

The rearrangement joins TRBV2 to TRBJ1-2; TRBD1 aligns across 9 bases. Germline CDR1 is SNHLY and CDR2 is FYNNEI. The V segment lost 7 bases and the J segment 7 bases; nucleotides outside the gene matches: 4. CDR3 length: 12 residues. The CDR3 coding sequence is TGTGCCAGCACGGACAGGGGTGTTGGCTACACCTTC. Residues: CASTDRGVGYTF.

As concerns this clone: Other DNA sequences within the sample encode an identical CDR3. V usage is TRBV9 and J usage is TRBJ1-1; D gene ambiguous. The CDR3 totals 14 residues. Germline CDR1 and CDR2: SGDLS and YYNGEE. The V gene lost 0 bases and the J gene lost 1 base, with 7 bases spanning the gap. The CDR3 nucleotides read TGTGCCAGCAGCGTAGGTCCAGGGAACACTGAAGCTTTCTTT. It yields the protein CASSVGPGNTEAFF.

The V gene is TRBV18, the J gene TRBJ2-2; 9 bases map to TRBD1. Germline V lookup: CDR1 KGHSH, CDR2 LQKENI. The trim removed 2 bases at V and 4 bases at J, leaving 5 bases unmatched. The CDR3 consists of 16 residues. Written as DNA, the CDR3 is TGTGCCAGCTCACCAGGACAGGGGTCAATCACCGGGGAGCTGTTTTTT. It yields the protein CASSPGQGSITGELFF.

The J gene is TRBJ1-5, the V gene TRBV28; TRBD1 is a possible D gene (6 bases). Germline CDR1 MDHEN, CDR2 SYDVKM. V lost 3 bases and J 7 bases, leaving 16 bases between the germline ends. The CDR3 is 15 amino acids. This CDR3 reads CASSFAGAGRQPQHF. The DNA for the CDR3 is TGTGCCAGCAGTTTCGCAGGGGCGGGGAGACAGCCCCAGCATTTT.

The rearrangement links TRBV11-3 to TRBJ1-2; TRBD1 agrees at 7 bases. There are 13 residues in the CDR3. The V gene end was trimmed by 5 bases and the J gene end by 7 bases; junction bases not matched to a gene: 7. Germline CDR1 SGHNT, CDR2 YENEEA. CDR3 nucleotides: TGTGCCAGCAGCCTCCAGACAGGGTCTGGCTACACCTTC. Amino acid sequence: CASSLQTGSGYTF.

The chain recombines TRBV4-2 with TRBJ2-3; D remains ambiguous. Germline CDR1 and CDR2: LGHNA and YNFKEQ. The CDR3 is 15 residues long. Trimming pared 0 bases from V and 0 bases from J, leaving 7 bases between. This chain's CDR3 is CASSQDGFSTDTQYF. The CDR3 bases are TGTGCCAGCAGCCAAGATGGATTCAGCACAGATACGCAGTATTTT.

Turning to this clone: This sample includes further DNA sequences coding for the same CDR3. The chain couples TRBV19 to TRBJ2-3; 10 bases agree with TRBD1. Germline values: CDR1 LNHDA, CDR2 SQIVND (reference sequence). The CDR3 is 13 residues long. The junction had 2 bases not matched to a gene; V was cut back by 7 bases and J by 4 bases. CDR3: CASTGQGADTQYF. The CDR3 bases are TGTGCCAGTACTGGACAGGGGGCAGATACGCAGTATTTT.

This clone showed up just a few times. The chain's CDR3 is CASSLKATPNEKLFF. In DNA form, the CDR3 reads TGTGCCAGCAGCCTCAAAGCGACCCCGAATGAAAAACTGTTTTTT. The rearrangement joins TRBV7-9 to TRBJ1-4; D gene ambiguous. Deletions cut 5 bases from V and 5 bases from J, with 15 bases between. The CDR3 is 15 amino acids. From germline, CDR1 is SEHNR and CDR2 FQNEAQ (reference sequence).

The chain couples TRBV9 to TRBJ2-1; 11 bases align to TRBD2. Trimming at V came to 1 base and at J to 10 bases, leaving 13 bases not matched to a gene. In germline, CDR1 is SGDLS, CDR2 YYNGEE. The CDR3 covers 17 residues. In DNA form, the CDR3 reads TGTGCCAGCAGCGTACGCCCAACTAGCGGGAGATCTGACGAGCAGTTCTTC. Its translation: CASSVRPTSGRSDEQFF.